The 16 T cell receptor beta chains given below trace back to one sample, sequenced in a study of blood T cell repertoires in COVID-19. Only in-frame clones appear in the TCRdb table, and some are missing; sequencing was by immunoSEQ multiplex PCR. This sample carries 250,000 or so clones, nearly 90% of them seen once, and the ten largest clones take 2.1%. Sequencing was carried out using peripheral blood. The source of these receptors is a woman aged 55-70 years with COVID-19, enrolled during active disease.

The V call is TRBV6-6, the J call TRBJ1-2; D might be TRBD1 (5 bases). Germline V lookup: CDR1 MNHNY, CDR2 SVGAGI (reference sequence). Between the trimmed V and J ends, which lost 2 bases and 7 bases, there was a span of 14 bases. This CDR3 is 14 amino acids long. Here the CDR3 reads CASSYGEGFGGYTF. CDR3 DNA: TGTGCCAGCAGTTACGGGGAGGGGTTTGGTGGCTACACCTTC.

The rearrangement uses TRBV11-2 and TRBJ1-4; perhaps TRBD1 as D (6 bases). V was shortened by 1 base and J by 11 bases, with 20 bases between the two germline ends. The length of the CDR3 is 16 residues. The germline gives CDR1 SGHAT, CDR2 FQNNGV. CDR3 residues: CASSLGRGRGFTKLFF. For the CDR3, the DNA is TGTGCCAGCAGCTTAGGAAGAGGCAGGGGTTTTACTAAACTGTTTTTT.

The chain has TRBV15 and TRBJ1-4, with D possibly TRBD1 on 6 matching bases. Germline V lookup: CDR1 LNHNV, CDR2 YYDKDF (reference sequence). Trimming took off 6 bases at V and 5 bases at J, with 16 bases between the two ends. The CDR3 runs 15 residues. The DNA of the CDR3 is TGTGCCACCAGTATTAGGGGAACAGGGAATGAAAAACTGTTTTTT. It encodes CATSIRGTGNEKLFF.

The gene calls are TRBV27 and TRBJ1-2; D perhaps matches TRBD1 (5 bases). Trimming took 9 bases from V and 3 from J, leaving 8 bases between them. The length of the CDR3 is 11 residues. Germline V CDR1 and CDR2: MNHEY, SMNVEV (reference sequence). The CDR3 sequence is CARSGDYGYTF. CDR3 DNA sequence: TGTGCCAGGTCGGGGGACTATGGCTACACCTTC.

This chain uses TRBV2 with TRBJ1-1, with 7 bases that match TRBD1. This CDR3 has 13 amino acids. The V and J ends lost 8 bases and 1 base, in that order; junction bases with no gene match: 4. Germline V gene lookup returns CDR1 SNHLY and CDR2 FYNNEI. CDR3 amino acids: CASGGQANTEAFF. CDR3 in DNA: TGTGCCAGCGGTGGACAGGCGAACACTGAAGCTTTCTTT. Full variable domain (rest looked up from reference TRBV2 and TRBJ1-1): EPEVTQTPSHQVTQMGQEVILRCVPISNHLYFYWYRQILGQKVEFLVSFYNNEISEKSEIFDDQFSVERPDGSNFTLKIRSTKLEDSAMYFCASGGQANTEAFFGQGTRLTVV.

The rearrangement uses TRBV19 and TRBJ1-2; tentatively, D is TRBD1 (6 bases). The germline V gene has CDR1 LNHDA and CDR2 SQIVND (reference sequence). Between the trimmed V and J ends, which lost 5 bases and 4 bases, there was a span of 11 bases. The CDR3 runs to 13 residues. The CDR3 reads CASSHRDTYGYTF. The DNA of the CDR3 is TGTGCCAGTAGTCACCGGGACACCTATGGCTACACCTTC. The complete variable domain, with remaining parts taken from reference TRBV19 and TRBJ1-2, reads DGGITQSPKYLFRKEGQNVTLSCEQNLNHDAMYWYRQDPGQGLRLIYYSQIVNDFQKGDIAEGYSVSREKKESFPLTVTSAQKNPTAFYLCASSHRDTYGYTFGSGTRLTVV.

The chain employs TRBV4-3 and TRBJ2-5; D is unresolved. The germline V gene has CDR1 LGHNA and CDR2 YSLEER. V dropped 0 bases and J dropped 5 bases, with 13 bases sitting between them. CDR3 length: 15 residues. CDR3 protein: CASSQDLETGETQYF. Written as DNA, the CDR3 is TGCGCCAGCAGCCAAGATCTCGAGACCGGGGAGACCCAGTACTTC.

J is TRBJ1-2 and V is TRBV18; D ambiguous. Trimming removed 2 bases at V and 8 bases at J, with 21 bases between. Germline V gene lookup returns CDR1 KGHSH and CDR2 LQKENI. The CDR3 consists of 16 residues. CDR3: CASSPESGSPLGGYTF. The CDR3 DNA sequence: TGTGCCAGCTCACCAGAAAGCGGGAGCCCCTTGGGGGGCTACACCTTC.

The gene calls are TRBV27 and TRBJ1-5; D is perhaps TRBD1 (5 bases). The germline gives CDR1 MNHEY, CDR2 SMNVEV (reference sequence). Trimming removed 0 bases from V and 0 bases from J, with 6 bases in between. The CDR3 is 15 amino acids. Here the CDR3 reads CASSLSGRSNQPQHF. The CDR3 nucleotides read TGTGCCAGCAGTTTATCGGGGCGTAGCAATCAGCCCCAGCATTTT.

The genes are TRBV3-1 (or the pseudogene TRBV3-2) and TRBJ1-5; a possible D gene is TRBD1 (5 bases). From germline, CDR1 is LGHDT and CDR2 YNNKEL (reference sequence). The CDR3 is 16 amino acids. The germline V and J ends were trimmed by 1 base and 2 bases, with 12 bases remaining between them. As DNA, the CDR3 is TGTGCCAGCAGCCAAGGGTCAGGGAAAGGCAATCAGCCCCAGCATTTT. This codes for CASSQGSGKGNQPQHF.

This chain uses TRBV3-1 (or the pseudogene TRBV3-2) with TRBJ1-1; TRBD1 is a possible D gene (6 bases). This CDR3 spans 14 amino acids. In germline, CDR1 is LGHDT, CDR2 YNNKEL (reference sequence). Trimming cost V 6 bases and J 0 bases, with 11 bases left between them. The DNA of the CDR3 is TGTGCCAGCAGACAGGGACATTTGAACACTGAAGCTTTCTTT. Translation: CASRQGHLNTEAFF.

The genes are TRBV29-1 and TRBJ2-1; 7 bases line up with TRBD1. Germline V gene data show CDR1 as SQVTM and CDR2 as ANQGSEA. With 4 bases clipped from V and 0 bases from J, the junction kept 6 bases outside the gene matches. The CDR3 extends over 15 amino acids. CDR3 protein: CSVGDRVGSYNEQFF. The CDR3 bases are TGCAGCGTTGGTGACAGGGTAGGCTCCTACAATGAGCAGTTCTTC.

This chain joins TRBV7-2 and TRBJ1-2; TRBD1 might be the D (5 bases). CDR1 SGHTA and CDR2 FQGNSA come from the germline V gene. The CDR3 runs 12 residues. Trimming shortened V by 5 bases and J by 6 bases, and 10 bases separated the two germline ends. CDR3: CASSLRGNGYTF. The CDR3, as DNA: TGTGCCAGCAGCCTTAGGGGAAATGGCTACACCTTC.

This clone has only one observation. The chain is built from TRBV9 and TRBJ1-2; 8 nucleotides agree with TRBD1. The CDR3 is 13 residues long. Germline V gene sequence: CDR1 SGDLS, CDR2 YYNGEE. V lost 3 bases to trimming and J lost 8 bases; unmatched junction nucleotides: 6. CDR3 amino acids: CASSATGARGYTF. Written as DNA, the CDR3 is TGTGCCAGCAGCGCGACAGGGGCCCGGGGCTACACCTTC.

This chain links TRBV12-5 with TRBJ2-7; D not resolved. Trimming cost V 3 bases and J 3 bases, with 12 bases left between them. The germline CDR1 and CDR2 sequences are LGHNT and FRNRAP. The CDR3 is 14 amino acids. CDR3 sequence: CASGLAGSFYEQYF. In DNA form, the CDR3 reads TGTGCTAGTGGTTTAGCAGGATCTTTCTACGAGCAGTACTTC.

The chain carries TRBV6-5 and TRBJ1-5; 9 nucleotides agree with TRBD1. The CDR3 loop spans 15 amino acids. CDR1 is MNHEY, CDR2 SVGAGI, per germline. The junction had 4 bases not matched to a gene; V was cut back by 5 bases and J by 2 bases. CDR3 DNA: TGTGCCAGCAGTCTGGACAGGGGCGGCAATCAGCCCCAGCATTTT. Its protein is CASSLDRGGNQPQHF.